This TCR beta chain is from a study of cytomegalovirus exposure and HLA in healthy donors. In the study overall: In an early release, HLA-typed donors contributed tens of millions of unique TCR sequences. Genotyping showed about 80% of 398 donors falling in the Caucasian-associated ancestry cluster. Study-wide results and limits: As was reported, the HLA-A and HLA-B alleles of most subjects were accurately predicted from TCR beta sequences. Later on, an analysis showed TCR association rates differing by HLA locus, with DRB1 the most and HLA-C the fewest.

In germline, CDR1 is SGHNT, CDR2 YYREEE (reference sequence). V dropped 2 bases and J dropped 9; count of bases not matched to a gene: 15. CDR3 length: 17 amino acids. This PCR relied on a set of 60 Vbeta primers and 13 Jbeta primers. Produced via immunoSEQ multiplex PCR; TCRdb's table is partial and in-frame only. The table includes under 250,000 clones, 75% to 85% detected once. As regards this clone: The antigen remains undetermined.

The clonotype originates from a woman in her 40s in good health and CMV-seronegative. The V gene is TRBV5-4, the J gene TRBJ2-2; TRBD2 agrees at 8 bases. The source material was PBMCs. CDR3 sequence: CASSLRSSGDNRRELFF. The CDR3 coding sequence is TGTGCCAGCAGCTTACGAAGTAGCGGGGACAACAGGCGGGAGCTGTTTTTT.